The 28 T cell receptor beta chains below all came from one sample that was sequenced in a study of Graves' ophthalmopathy and Graves' hyperthyroidism. RNA transcripts provided the template for amplifying TCR beta CDR3 regions. HTBI primers served in a first-round RT-PCR, which a second-round multiplex PCR followed. TCRdb reprocessed the multiplex PCR reads with MiXCR, giving one entry per CDR3 protein. The repertoire holds around 1.1 million distinct CDR3 sequences, with about 40% as singletons. Sample: peripheral blood or thyroid tissue (not recorded which). Receptor source: an adult man with Graves' hyperthyroidism.

The rearrangement uses TRBV20-1 and TRBJ2-7; TRBD2 matches at 7 bases. The germline V gene has CDR1 DFQATT and CDR2 SNEGSKA (reference sequence). J was trimmed by 1 base and V by 1 base; bases with no gene match: 7. The CDR3 runs 15 residues. The CDR3 DNA follows: TGCAGTGCTAGAGCCTGGCGGGAGAGGTCCTACGAGCAGTACTTC. It codes for CSARAWRERSYEQYF.

This clonotype appeared a few times. This rearrangement joins TRBV9 to TRBJ1-1, with 7 bases aligning to TRBD1. With V trimmed by 0 bases and J by 7 bases, 6 bases remained unmatched. Germline-derived CDR1 and CDR2 are SGDLS and YYNGEE. The CDR3 loop spans 14 amino acids. CDR3 amino acids: CASSVASTGDEAFF. In nucleotides, the CDR3 is TGTGCCAGCAGCGTAGCCTCTACAGGGGATGAAGCTTTCTTT.

Only a few counts were recorded for this clonotype. The chain uses TRBV12-3 or TRBV12-4 and TRBJ2-5; tentative D call: TRBD1 (5 bases). The CDR3 sequence is 15 residues long. V lost 5 bases and J 5 bases, leaving 18 bases between the germline ends. The CDR3 spells CASSLDVGLGETQYF. The CDR3, as DNA: TGTGCCAGCAGTCTAGATGTGGGGCTCGGGGAGACCCAGTACTTC.

This clonotype was detected a few times. This chain links TRBV6-5 with TRBJ1-1; TRBD1 is a possible D gene (6 bases). This CDR3 is 13 amino acids long. Looked up from germline, CDR1 is MNHEY and CDR2 is SVGAGI. The V and J ends lost 2 bases and 8 bases respectively, with 12 bases between them. CDR3 region: CASSYTGTTEAFF. CDR3 nucleotide sequence: TGTGCCAGCAGTTACACCGGGACAACCGAAGCTTTCTTT.

This clonotype was recorded many times. This chain joins TRBV2 and TRBJ1-2; 7 bases are shared with TRBD1. The CDR3 runs 14 residues. The V gene's germline CDR1 is SNHLY and CDR2 FYNNEI. Losses at the gene ends were 6 bases for V and 0 bases for J; bases not matched to a gene: 4. Written as DNA, the CDR3 is TGTGCCAGCAGCCTGACAGGGACTAACTATGGCTACACCTTC. Its protein product is CASSLTGTNYGYTF.

Concerning this clonotype itself: A much more abundant neighbour one base away suggests this may be a read error. The rearrangement links TRBV6-1 to TRBJ1-2, with TRBD1 as a possible D gene (6 bases). From germline, CDR1 is MNHNS and CDR2 SASEGT. The CDR3 has 17 residues. The CDR3 loop is CASTLGKWTAYHYGDTF. As DNA, the CDR3 is TGTGCCAGCACCTTAGGGAAATGGACAGCTTATCACTATGGCGACACCTTC.

This clonotype has at least ten counts. The V call is TRBV20-1, the J call TRBJ2-5; maybe TRBD1 (5 bases). Trimming shortened V by 0 bases and J by 4 bases, and 18 bases separated the two germline ends. This CDR3 is 16 amino acids long. From germline, CDR1 is DFQATT and CDR2 SNEGSKA (reference sequence). The CDR3 sequence is CSAREQAALSLETQYF. The CDR3, as DNA: TGCAGTGCTAGAGAACAGGCGGCACTGTCTCTAGAGACCCAGTACTTC.

To note about this clonotype: A single base separates this from a much larger clone, so it may be a read error. The CDR3 nucleotides read TGTGCCAGTAGTGCCCACCGGGACGGGGGTACGATGAACACCGGGGAGCTGTTTTTT. Translation: CASSAHRDGGTMNTGELFF. This chain connects TRBV19 to TRBJ2-2; a possible D gene is TRBD2 (6 bases). Germline CDR1 reads LNHDA; CDR2 reads SQIVND (reference sequence). The V end was cut by 5 bases, the J end by 1 base, with 23 bases between. The CDR3 spans 19 residues. Full variable domain (outside the CDR3, taken from reference TRBV19 and TRBJ2-2): DGGITQSPKYLFRKEGQNVTLSCEQNLNHDAMYWYRQDPGQGLRLIYYSQIVNDFQKGDIAEGYSVSREKKESFPLTVTSAQKNPTAFYLCASSAHRDGGTMNTGELFFGEGSRLTVL.

The DNA for the CDR3 is TGTGCCAGCAGTGCCCGAGGGACTAGCGGGAGTTACGAGCAGTACTTC. Translating gives CASSARGTSGSYEQYF. The chain has TRBV25-1 and TRBJ2-7; 14 bases align to TRBD2. V lost 4 bases and J lost 4; bases outside the gene matches: 6. Germline loops: CDR1 MGHDK, CDR2 SYGVNS. The CDR3 length is 16 residues.

The sample holds many counts of this clonotype. The J gene is TRBJ2-7, the V gene TRBV20-1; D possibly corresponds to TRBD2 (5 bases). Deletions cut 3 bases from V and 4 bases from J, with 13 bases between. Germline CDR1 is DFQATT and CDR2 is SNEGSKA (reference sequence). CDR3 length equals 13 residues. CDR3: CSARDLRVYEQYF. In DNA form, the CDR3 reads TGCAGTGCTAGGGACTTGAGAGTGTACGAGCAGTACTTC.

This clonotype was found many times. The chain recombines TRBV4-1 with TRBJ1-2, with D uncertain. V shed 0 bases and J shed 2 bases, with 7 bases lying between them. Germline-derived CDR1 and CDR2 are MGHRA and YSYEKL. The CDR3 is made up of 14 amino acids. The CDR3 sequence: CASSQDDVNYGYTF. The CDR3 bases are TGCGCCAGCAGCCAAGACGATGTAAACTATGGCTACACCTTC.

The chain has TRBV15 and TRBJ1-5; D unresolved. The CDR3 runs to 11 residues. Per germline, CDR1 LNHNV and CDR2 YYDKDF (reference sequence). V dropped 1 base and J dropped 12 bases, with 7 bases sitting between them. CDR3 sequence reads: CATSRVGLQHF. In DNA form, the CDR3 reads TGTGCCACCAGCAGAGTTGGGCTCCAGCATTTT.

This clonotype was counted many times. J is TRBJ1-4 and V is TRBV5-1; weak D call: TRBD1 (5 bases). V was trimmed by 0 bases and J by 8 bases, leaving 14 bases between them. The CDR3 consists of 15 residues. The germline CDR1 and CDR2 sequences are SGHRS and YFSETQ. The CDR3 nucleotides read TGCGCCAGCAGCTTGGACGGCAGGGAGGGCGAAAAACTGTTTTTT. This gives the protein CASSLDGREGEKLFF.

The V gene is TRBV7-2, the J gene TRBJ2-7; 16 bases line up with TRBD2. The germline V gene encodes CDR1 SGHTA and CDR2 FQGNSA. The CDR3 contains 21 residues. After removal of 2 bases from V and 1 base from J, the junction contained 14 bases not matched to a gene. The CDR3: CASSLLPGTSGRAGRSYEQYF. The CDR3 DNA follows: TGTGCCAGCAGCTTACTTCCCGGGACTAGCGGGAGGGCGGGACGGTCCTACGAGCAGTACTTC.

The chain is built from TRBV14 and TRBJ2-7, with D hard to call. V was shortened by 0 bases and J by 3 bases, with 15 bases between the two germline ends. Germline V gene sequence: CDR1 SGHDN, CDR2 FVKESK. The CDR3 is 16 amino acids. CDR3 protein: CASSQDRGGENYEQYF. The CDR3 DNA follows: TGTGCCAGCAGCCAAGATCGTGGCGGAGAAAACTACGAGCAGTACTTC.

This rearrangement joins TRBV30 to TRBJ2-6; D is undetermined. The CDR3 length is 16 residues. Trimming pared 2 bases from V and 1 base from J, leaving 12 bases between. CDR1 is GTSNPN and CDR2 is SVGIG in the germline V gene (reference sequence). CDR3 sequence: CAWSLGRASGANVLTF. The CDR3 DNA is TGTGCCTGGAGTTTGGGTCGGGCATCTGGGGCCAACGTCCTGACTTTC. Based on the CDR3 plus reference TRBV30 and TRBJ2-6, the full variable domain is SQTIHQWPATLVQPVGSPLSLECTVEGTSNPNLYWYRQAAGRGLQLLFYSVGIGQISSEVPQNLSASRPQDRQFILSSKKLLLSDSGFYLCAWSLGRASGANVLTFGAGSRLTVL.

As to this clonotype: This could be a read error, since a much larger clone is one nucleotide away. The gene calls are TRBV7-3 and TRBJ2-5; no firm D call. Per germline, CDR1 SGHTA and CDR2 FQGTGA. Trimming left V 10 bases short and J 5 bases short, with 14 bases between. The CDR3 is 12 residues long. The DNA for the CDR3 is TGTGCCAACAGACAAACAGAGGAGACCCAGTACTTC. This encodes CANRQTEETQYF.

This clonotype came up many times. The V gene is TRBV25-1, the J gene TRBJ2-7, with D possibly matching TRBD1 (5 bases). CDR3 length equals 15 residues. V lost 1 base, J lost 5 bases, and 15 bases lay in between. Germline V gene data show CDR1 as MGHDK and CDR2 as SYGVNS. The CDR3 nucleotides read TGTGCCAGCAGTGAATCGGCAGGGTTCATCCACGAGCAGTACTTC. Translation: CASSESAGFIHEQYF.

This clonotype was observed many times. The chain has TRBV24-1 and TRBJ1-1; D is uncertain. From germline, CDR1 is KGHDR and CDR2 SFDVKD. The V end lost 1 base, the J end lost 5 bases, and 7 bases lay between the germline ends. This CDR3 contains 13 residues. CDR3 amino acids: CATSDFSATEAFF. CDR3 sequence (DNA): TGTGCCACCAGTGATTTCTCGGCGACTGAAGCTTTCTTT.

The rearrangement links TRBV10-3 to TRBJ1-5, with D possibly TRBD1 on 6 matching bases. CDR1 is ENHRY, CDR2 SYGVKD, per germline. This CDR3 spans 15 amino acids. V dropped 6 bases and J dropped 4 bases, with 16 bases sitting between them. Written as DNA, the CDR3 is TGTGCCATCAGATTGGACAGCGGAGCAAATCAGCCCCAGCATTTT. Amino acid sequence: CAIRLDSGANQPQHF.

Concerning this clonotype: The junction departs from germline at one end; a sequencing error may be responsible. CDR3 nucleotides: TGCAGCGCAGCCGGGTGGGCAGGGATGTTC. This translates into CSAAGWAGMF. The gene calls are TRBV29-1 and TRBJ2-6, with TRBD1 as a possible D gene (5 bases). The CDR3 totals 10 residues. Germline-derived CDR1 and CDR2 are SQVTM and ANQGSEA.

In this sample, this clonotype turned up many times. This chain joins TRBV24-1 and TRBJ2-7; 8 nucleotides agree with TRBD1. The CDR3 totals 11 residues. CDR1 and CDR2 (germline): KGHDR, SFDVKD. The junction had 2 bases not matched to a gene; V was cut back by 9 bases and J by 5 bases. This chain's CDR3 is CATQDRDEQYF. CDR3 coding DNA: TGTGCCACCCAGGACAGGGACGAGCAGTACTTC.

The V gene is TRBV7-9, the J gene TRBJ2-7; 12 nucleotides match TRBD1. Germline-derived CDR1 and CDR2 are SEHNR and FQNEAQ (reference sequence). There are 15 residues in the CDR3. V dropped 5 bases and J dropped 8; count of bases not matched to a gene: 10. CDR3 region: CASSQDEGQGAKQYF. As DNA, the CDR3 is TGTGCCAGCAGCCAAGATGAGGGACAGGGGGCGAAGCAGTACTTC.

This clonotype has more than one count but fewer than ten. The chain links TRBV12-3 or TRBV12-4 to TRBJ2-2, with D maybe TRBD1 (5 bases). The CDR3 is 14 amino acids. V shed 5 bases and J shed 5 bases, with 12 bases lying between them. The CDR3 is CASSRGAKTGELFF. CDR3 DNA sequence: TGTGCCAGCAGTAGGGGTGCTAAGACCGGGGAGCTGTTTTTT.

This clonotype was seen a handful of times. The chain links TRBV30 to TRBJ1-2; D is possibly TRBD1 (6 bases). V gave up 2 bases and J gave up 7 bases, with 14 bases separating them. The germline V gene encodes CDR1 GTSNPN and CDR2 SVGIG (reference sequence). The CDR3 runs 13 residues. CDR3 DNA: TGTGCCTGGAGTCACACGGGGGCGAGTGGCTACACCTTC. Its translation is CAWSHTGASGYTF.

The chain joins TRBV12-3 or TRBV12-4 to TRBJ2-2; TRBD1 might be the D (6 bases). The CDR3 sequence is 13 residues long. Trimming removed 6 bases at V and 3 bases at J, with 8 bases between. CDR3 coding DNA: TGTGCCAGCAGGGACAGCTACACCGGGGAGCTGTTTTTT. Amino acid sequence: CASRDSYTGELFF.

This clonotype was observed a few times. A much larger clone sits a single nucleotide away, making a read error possible. The chain has TRBV7-8 and TRBJ2-5; D unresolved. Germline lookup yields CDR1 SGHVS and CDR2 FQNEAQ. CDR3 length equals 14 residues. The CDR3 sequence is CASSRKIRQGTQYF. For the CDR3, the DNA is TGTGCCAGCAGTCGGAAGATCAGACAAGGGACCCAGTACTTC.

This clonotype was picked up many times. The chain links TRBV7-2 to TRBJ2-7, with 12 positions matching TRBD2. The junction had 16 bases not matched to a gene; V was cut back by 5 bases and J by 2 bases. This CDR3 spans 19 amino acids. The germline V gene has CDR1 SGHTA and CDR2 FQGNSA. CDR3 residues: CASSTRLAGARTSTYEQYF. CDR3 coding DNA: TGTGCCAGCAGCACACGACTAGCGGGAGCCCGAACTTCAACCTACGAGCAGTACTTC.